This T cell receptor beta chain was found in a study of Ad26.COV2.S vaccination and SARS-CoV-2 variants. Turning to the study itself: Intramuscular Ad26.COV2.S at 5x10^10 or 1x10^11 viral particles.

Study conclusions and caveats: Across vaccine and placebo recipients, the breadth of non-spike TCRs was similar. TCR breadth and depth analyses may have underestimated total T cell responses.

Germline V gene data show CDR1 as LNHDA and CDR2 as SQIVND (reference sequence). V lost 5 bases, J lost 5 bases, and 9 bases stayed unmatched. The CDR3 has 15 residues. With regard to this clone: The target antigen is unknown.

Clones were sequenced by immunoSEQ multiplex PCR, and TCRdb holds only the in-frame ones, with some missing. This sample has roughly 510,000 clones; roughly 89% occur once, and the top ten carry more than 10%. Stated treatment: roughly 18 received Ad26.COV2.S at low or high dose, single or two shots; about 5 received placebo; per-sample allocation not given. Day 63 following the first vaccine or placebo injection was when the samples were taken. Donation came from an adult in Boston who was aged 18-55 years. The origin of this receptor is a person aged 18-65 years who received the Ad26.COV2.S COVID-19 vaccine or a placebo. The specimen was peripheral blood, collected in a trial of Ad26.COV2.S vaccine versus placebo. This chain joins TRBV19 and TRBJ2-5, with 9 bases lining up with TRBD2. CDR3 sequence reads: CASSESGRRLETQYF. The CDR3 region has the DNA TGTGCCAGTAGTGAAAGCGGGAGGCGATTGGAGACCCAGTACTTC.